Listed below are T cell receptor beta chains from one sample, sequenced in a study of blood T cell repertoires in COVID-19. Measured with immunoSEQ multiplex PCR; TCRdb has only the in-frame clones, and not every one. The sample lists some 350,000 clones; 85% to 90% were seen once. The sample comprised PBMCs or T cells enriched from blood (not recorded which). The source is a man between 18 and 29 years old who had recovered from COVID-19. Both conserved end residues are part of each CDR3. Each record gives: CDR3 protein, CDR3 DNA, J gene, V gene, clone size, D gene. The D gene is left open where the match is weak. Where a row states a size, it is once, few, many or the class of an expanded clone; other rows omit it.

CDR3 protein: CASSSGQGPYQPQHF
CDR3 DNA: TGTGCCAGTAGTAGTGGACAGGGGCCCTATCAGCCCCAGCATTTT
J gene: TRBJ1-5
V gene: TRBV19
clone size: NA
D gene: TRBD1

CDR3 protein: CASSPPGQGAGYGYTF
CDR3 DNA: TGTGCCAGCTCACCACCGGGTCAGGGGGCAGGATATGGCTACACCTTC
J gene: TRBJ1-2
V gene: TRBV18
clone size: NA
D gene: TRBD1

CDR3 protein: CASSPHPGGGMNTEAFF
CDR3 DNA: TGTGCCAGCTCACCACATCCGGGGGGAGGGATGAACACTGAAGCTTTCTTT
J gene: TRBJ1-1
V gene: TRBV18
clone size: NA
D gene: NA

CDR3 protein: CASSSWTSGYTDTQYF
CDR3 DNA: TGTGCCAGCAGTTCTTGGACTAGCGGATACACAGATACGCAGTATTTT
J gene: TRBJ2-3
V gene: TRBV6-2/TRBV6-3
clone size: NA
D gene: TRBD2

CDR3 protein: CASSLETGGREQYF
CDR3 DNA: TGTGCCAGCAGCTTGGAAACAGGGGGTCGCGAGCAGTACTTC
J gene: TRBJ2-7
V gene: TRBV5-4
clone size: NA
D gene: TRBD1

CDR3 protein: CASSPTTGWHEQYF
CDR3 DNA: TGTGCCAGCAGTCCTACGACAGGCTGGCACGAGCAGTACTTC
J gene: TRBJ2-7
V gene: TRBV7-9
clone size: NA
D gene: NA

CDR3 protein: CASSWTGTSGSPNNEQFF
CDR3 DNA: TGTGCCAGCAGCTGGACCGGGACTAGCGGGAGTCCCAACAATGAGCAGTTCTTC
J gene: TRBJ2-1
V gene: TRBV5-8
clone size: once
D gene: TRBD2

CDR3 protein: CASSESTNRGGTQYF
CDR3 DNA: TGTGCCAGCAGCGAGTCGACCAACAGGGGAGGTACGCAGTATTTT
J gene: TRBJ2-3
V gene: TRBV9
clone size: NA
D gene: NA

CDR3 protein: CASSQSINTIYF
CDR3 DNA: TGTGCCAGCAGCCAATCTATCAACACCATATATTTT
J gene: TRBJ1-3
V gene: TRBV14
clone size: NA
D gene: NA

CDR3 protein: CASSQGQGDRNTIYF
CDR3 DNA: TGTGCCAGCTCACAGGGACAGGGGGACAGAAACACCATATATTTT
J gene: TRBJ1-3
V gene: TRBV18
clone size: NA
D gene: TRBD1

CDR3 protein: CASSLKGVRGKENEAFF
CDR3 DNA: TGTGCCAGCAGTTTAAAGGGGGTTAGGGGGAAGGAAAATGAAGCTTTCTTT
J gene: TRBJ1-1
V gene: TRBV21-1
clone size: NA
D gene: NA

CDR3 protein: CAISEPISGMDNEQFF
CDR3 DNA: TGTGCCATCAGTGAGCCGATTAGCGGGATGGACAATGAGCAGTTCTTC
J gene: TRBJ2-1
V gene: TRBV10-3
clone size: once
D gene: TRBD2

CDR3 protein: CASSDTGQENEKLFF
CDR3 DNA: TGTGCCAGCAGTGATACGGGACAGGAGAATGAAAAACTGTTTTTT
J gene: TRBJ1-4
V gene: TRBV6-6
clone size: NA
D gene: TRBD1

CDR3 protein: CASSFGQGNTIYF
CDR3 DNA: TGTGCCAGCAGCTTCGGACAGGGAAACACCATATATTTT
J gene: TRBJ1-3
V gene: TRBV7-3
clone size: NA
D gene: NA

CDR3 protein: CASSIGVTGVASPLHF
CDR3 DNA: TGTGCCAGTAGTATTGGGGTAACAGGCGTTGCTTCACCCCTCCACTTT
J gene: TRBJ1-6
V gene: TRBV19
clone size: NA
D gene: NA

CDR3 protein: CASSRDSGDEQYF
CDR3 DNA: TGCGCCAGCAGCCGGGACAGTGGGGACGAGCAGTACTTC
J gene: TRBJ2-7
V gene: TRBV5-1
clone size: NA
D gene: TRBD1